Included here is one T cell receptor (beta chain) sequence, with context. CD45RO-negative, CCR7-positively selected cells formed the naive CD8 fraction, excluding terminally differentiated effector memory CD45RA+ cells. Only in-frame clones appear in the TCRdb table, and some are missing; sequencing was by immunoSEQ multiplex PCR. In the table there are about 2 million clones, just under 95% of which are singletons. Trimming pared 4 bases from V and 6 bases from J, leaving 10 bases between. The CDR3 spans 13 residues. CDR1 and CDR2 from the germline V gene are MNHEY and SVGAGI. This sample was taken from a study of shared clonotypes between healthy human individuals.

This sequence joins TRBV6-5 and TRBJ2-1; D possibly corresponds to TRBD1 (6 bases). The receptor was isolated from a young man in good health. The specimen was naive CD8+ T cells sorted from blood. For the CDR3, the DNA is TGTGCCAGCAGTTGGAAAGGGGGCAATGAGCAGTTCTTC. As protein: CASSWKGGNEQFF.